This TCR beta chain was sequenced for a study of T cells in localized non-small cell lung cancer. The study, taken as a whole, reports: Because only a single region of the tumor was sequenced, heterogeneity remains possible. Tumor showed lower T cell clonality than uninvolved adjacent lung, where it was highest. A median of around 60 clones ranked among the top 100 in tumor appeared in adjacent lung.

Assay used: immunoSEQ multiplex PCR; TCRdb lists only in-frame clones, some missing. This sample has 30,000 to 40,000 clones, with about nine tenths found just once. CDR3 length: 12 residues. V was trimmed by 7 bases and J by 8 bases, leaving 14 bases between them. Germline V gene sequence: CDR1 SGHAT, CDR2 FQDESV (reference sequence). This clone showed up just once. No antigen is known for it. The chain has TRBV11-1 and TRBJ1-2, with a weak D call TRBD1 (6 bases). The specimen was peripheral blood, collected before any cancer treatment. The TCR originated in a man aged 40-75 years with stage I lung adenocarcinoma. This CDR3 is CASTSQGGGYTF. The CDR3 DNA reads TGTGCCAGCACCTCACAGGGAGGAGGCTACACCTTC.